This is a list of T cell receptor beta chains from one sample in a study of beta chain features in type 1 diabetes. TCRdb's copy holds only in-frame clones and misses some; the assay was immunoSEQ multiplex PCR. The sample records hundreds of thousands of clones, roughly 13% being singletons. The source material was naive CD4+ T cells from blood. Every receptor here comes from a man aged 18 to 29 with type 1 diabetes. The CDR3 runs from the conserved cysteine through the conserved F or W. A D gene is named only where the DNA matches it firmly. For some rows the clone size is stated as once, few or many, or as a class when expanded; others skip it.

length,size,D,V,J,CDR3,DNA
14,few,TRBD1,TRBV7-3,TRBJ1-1,CASSSGQGDTEAFF,TGTGCCAGCAGCTCCGGACAGGGGGACACTGAAGCTTTCTTT
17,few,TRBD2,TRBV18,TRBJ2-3,CASSPWRGGQGTDTQYF,TGTGCCAGCTCACCATGGCGGGGGGGCCAGGGCACAGATACGCAGTATTTT
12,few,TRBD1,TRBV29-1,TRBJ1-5,CSVEQGGQPQHF,TGCAGCGTTGAACAGGGGGGTCAGCCCCAGCATTTT
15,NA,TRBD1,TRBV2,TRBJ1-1,CASSVQGALNTEAFF,TGTGCCAGCAGTGTACAGGGGGCTCTGAACACTGAAGCTTTCTTT
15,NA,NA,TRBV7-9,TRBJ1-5,CASSPGPQGNQPQHF,TGTGCCAGCAGCCCCGGACCCCAGGGCAATCAGCCCCAGCATTTT
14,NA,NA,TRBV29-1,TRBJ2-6,CSADDSSGANVLTF,TGCAGCGCCGACGATTCCTCTGGGGCCAACGTCCTGACTTTC
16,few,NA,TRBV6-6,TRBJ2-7,CASSYSRLGGVYEQYF,TGTGCCAGCAGTTACTCGAGACTTGGCGGTGTCTACGAGCAGTACTTC
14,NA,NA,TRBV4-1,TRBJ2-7,CASSQERFSYEQYF,TGCGCCAGCAGCCAAGAGAGGTTTTCATACGAGCAGTACTTC
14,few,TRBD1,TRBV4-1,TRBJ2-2,CASSQPGQDRELFF,TGCGCCAGCAGCCAACCGGGACAGGACCGGGAGCTGTTTTTT
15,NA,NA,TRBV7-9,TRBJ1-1,CASSLGSVNLQSAFF,TGTGCCAGCAGCTTAGGCTCTGTTAACCTCCAGTCGGCTTTCTTT
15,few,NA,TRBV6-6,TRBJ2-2,CASSSGTPNTGELFF,TGTGCCAGCAGCTCCGGGACACCGAACACCGGGGAGCTGTTTTTT